This T cell receptor beta chain appears in the sequencing data of a study of Graves' ophthalmopathy and Graves' hyperthyroidism. In this sample, this clonotype turned up many times. V lost 3 bases, J lost 5 bases, and 11 bases lay in between. The length of the CDR3 is 13 residues. TCR beta CDR3 amplification used RNA transcripts. A first-round RT-PCR used HTBI primers, followed by a second-round multiplex PCR. TCRdb reprocessed the multiplex PCR reads with MiXCR, giving one entry per CDR3 protein. The data show some 380,000 distinct CDR3 sequences, with roughly 15% seen just once and roughly 7% held by the top ten. Ages of hyperthyroidism patients ran from 18 to 65, and their diagnoses were new, under 2 months' duration.

This receptor was identified in a woman aged 18-29 years with stable Graves' hyperthyroidism. The chain uses TRBV12-3 or TRBV12-4 and TRBJ2-7, with no clear D. Sequencing was performed on peripheral blood. The CDR3 loop is CASSFAEYHEQYF. The CDR3 DNA is TGTGCCAGCAGTTTCGCGGAATACCACGAGCAGTACTTC.